A selection of T cell receptor beta chains follows, all from one sample in a study of CD4+ T cells in melanoma. The protocol was immunoSEQ multiplex PCR, while the TCRdb copy is restricted to in-frame clones and leaves out a portion. The table has around 10,000 clones, approximately 67% seen once. Sequencing used cells from a culture (not recorded whether cultured in vitro). These receptor sequences come from a human donor with melanoma. Both conserved end residues are part of each CDR3. Fields, in order: J gene, clone size, V gene, D gene, CDR3 DNA, CDR3 protein. The D gene is left open where the match is weak. Clone size is stated in some rows and not others, as once, few, many or a class when expanded.

TRBJ1-2 | . | TRBV6-6 | TRBD1 | TGTGCCAGCGGGACAGGCTATGGCTACACCTTC | CASGTGYGYTF
TRBJ1-1 | once | TRBV30 | TRBD1 | TGTGCCTCTACCCCGACAGGGGGCTTCGTCCGAGGTGAAGCTTTCTTT | CASTPTGGFVRGEAFF
TRBJ2-7 | . | TRBV6-1 | . | TGTGCCAGCAACATCGGCAGGAGTCGGGAGGAGCAGTACTTC | CASNIGRSREEQYF
TRBJ1-1 | . | TRBV6-5 | . | TGTGCCAGCACCTCTTTTAGGACGACTGAAGCTTTCTTT | CASTSFRTTEAFF
TRBJ2-1 | . | TRBV5-4 | TRBD2 | TGTGCCAGCAGCTTGTCCCCTAGCGGGGTGCTTGGGAATGAGCAGTTCTTC | CASSLSPSGVLGNEQFF
TRBJ2-3 | . | TRBV29-1 | . | TGCAGCGTTTCCGACGGCTCAGATACGCAGTATTTT | CSVSDGSDTQYF
TRBJ1-5 | . | TRBV19 | . | TGTGCCAGTAGTATGGGCAGCTGGGATCAGCCCCAGCATTTT | CASSMGSWDQPQHF
TRBJ2-2 | few | TRBV5-1 | . | TGCGCCAGCAGCATCTCTAACACCGGGGAGCTGTTTTTT | CASSISNTGELFF
TRBJ1-4 | . | TRBV14 | . | TGTGCCAGCAGCCCCCTGGAGTATTATGAAAAACTGTTTTTT | CASSPLEYYEKLFF
TRBJ2-7 | . | TRBV19 | . | TGTGCCAGTTCCGGACAGACCTACGAGCAGTACTTC | CASSGQTYEQYF
TRBJ2-1 | . | TRBV5-4 | . | TGTGCCAGCAGCGAGACGTACGGAGTTGATTACAATGAGCAGTTCTTC | CASSETYGVDYNEQFF
TRBJ1-2 | once | TRBV6-5 | . | TGTGCCAGCACCAAACAAATCCCCCACGCTGGTGGCTACACCTTC | CASTKQIPHAGGYTF
TRBJ1-1 | . | TRBV6-6 | . | TGTGCCACCTCGTCGAGGGGGAACACTGAAGCTTTCTTT | CATSSRGNTEAFF
TRBJ2-7 | . | TRBV19 | TRBD1 | TGTGCCAGTAGTACCCCCGGGACAGGGGGCTACGAGCAGTACTTC | CASSTPGTGGYEQYF
TRBJ2-3 | . | TRBV2 | . | TGTGCCAGCAGGGGGGGTCAAACGCAGTATTTT | CASRGGQTQYF
TRBJ1-5 | once | TRBV10-3 | . | TGTGCCATCAGTGAGTCGAACGGCAATCAGCCCCAGCATTTT | CAISESNGNQPQHF
TRBJ2-2 | . | TRBV7-6 | . | TGTGCCAGCAAGGACCCGGAATCCACCGGGGAGCTGTTTTTT | CASKDPESTGELFF
TRBJ1-1 | once | TRBV19 | TRBD1 | TGTGCCAGTAGCATCCCGGGACAGGGGACTGAAGCTTTCTTT | CASSIPGQGTEAFF
TRBJ2-1 | . | TRBV11-3 | . | TGTGCCAGCAGCGGGCGGGGCAATGAGCAGTTCTTC | CASSGRGNEQFF
TRBJ2-2 | . | TRBV30 | . | TGTGCCTGGAATATTATGTTTACCGGGGAGCTGTTTTTT | CAWNIMFTGELFF
TRBJ2-2 | few | TRBV10-2 | . | TGCGCCAGCCGCGGAGCGAGCACCGGGGAGCTGTTTTTT | CASRGASTGELFF